This note documents a single T cell receptor (beta chain) sequence. Its target is unknown. 13 Jbeta primers and 60 Vbeta primers were used for the PCR. Produced via immunoSEQ multiplex PCR; TCRdb's table is partial and in-frame only. The sample lists tens of thousands of clones; around 73% were seen once. Despite likely unrecorded immune exposures, the donors were nominally healthy at the time of sampling. The sample comes from a study of cytomegalovirus exposure and HLA in healthy donors. General study findings and limits: Altogether, some 170 TCR beta chains were recorded as cytomegalovirus-associated. In an earlier analysis, most TCR beta V segments were productive about 90% or about 30% of the time.

The CDR3 spans 14 residues. J was trimmed by 6 bases and V by 5 bases; bases with no gene match: 9. Per the germline V gene, CDR1 is SGHDN and CDR2 is FVKESK. This chain connects TRBV14 to TRBJ2-7; 8 bases fit TRBD1. This sequence originates from a man in his fifties in good health and CMV-seronegative. What was sequenced was PBMCs. The CDR3 DNA reads TGTGCCAGCAGCGACGGACAGGGATACTCCGAGCAGTACTTC. Amino acids: CASSDGQGYSEQYF.